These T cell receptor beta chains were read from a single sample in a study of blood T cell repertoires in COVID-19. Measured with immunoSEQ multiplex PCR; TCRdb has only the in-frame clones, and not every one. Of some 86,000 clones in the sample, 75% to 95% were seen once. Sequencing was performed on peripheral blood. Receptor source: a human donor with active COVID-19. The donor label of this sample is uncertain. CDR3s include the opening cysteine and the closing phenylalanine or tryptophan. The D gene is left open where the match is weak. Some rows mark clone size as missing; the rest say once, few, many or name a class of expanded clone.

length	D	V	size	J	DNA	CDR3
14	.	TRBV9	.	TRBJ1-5	TGTGCCAGCAGCGTAGGACAGTTAAATCAGCCCCAGCATTTT	CASSVGQLNQPQHF
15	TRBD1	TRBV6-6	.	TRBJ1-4	TGTGCCAGCAGTTCCCCGGGACAGGGGGGTGAAAAACTGTTTTTT	CASSSPGQGGEKLFF
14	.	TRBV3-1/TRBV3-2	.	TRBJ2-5	TGTGCCAGCAGCCCGACTGACAGAGAAGAGACCCAGTACTTC	CASSPTDREETQYF
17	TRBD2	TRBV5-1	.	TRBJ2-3	TGCGCCAGCAGCGAAGCGGGGGTTTCATTATTCACAGATACGCAGTATTTT	CASSEAGVSLFTDTQYF
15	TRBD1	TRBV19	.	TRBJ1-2	TGTGCCAGTAGTATGCCCGGGACAGGTGACTTTGGCTACACCTTC	CASSMPGTGDFGYTF
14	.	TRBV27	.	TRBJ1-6	TGTGCCAGCAGTTTCTGGCAGGATAATTCACCCCTCCACTTT	CASSFWQDNSPLHF
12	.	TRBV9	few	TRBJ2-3	TGTGCCAGCAGCGTAGAGCAAGATACGCAGTATTTT	CASSVEQDTQYF
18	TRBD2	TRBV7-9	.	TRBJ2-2	TGTGCCAGCAGCTTGAAGGGGCTAGCGGGTCTGAACACCGGGGAGCTGTTTTTT	CASSLKGLAGLNTGELFF
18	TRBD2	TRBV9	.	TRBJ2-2	TGTGCCAGCAGCGTAGATAGCGGGGGGGCGGTCGACACCGGGGAGCTGTTTTTT	CASSVDSGGAVDTGELFF
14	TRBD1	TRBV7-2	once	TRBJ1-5	TGTGCCAGCAGCCCTCAGGGGGCCAATCAGCCCCAGCATTTT	CASSPQGANQPQHF
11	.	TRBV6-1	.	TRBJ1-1	TGTGCCAGCAGTGAAGAGGTGCGGGCTTTCTTT	CASSEEVRAFF
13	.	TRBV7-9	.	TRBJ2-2	TGTGCCAGCAGGGCCAGCGTCACCGGGGAGCTGTTTTTT	CASRASVTGELFF
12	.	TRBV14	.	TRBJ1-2	TGTGCCAGCAGCCAGGCATTTTATGGCTACACCTTC	CASSQAFYGYTF
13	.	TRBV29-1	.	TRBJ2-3	TGCAGCGTTGAAGATCCAGGCACAGATACGCAGTATTTT	CSVEDPGTDTQYF
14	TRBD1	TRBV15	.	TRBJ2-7	TGTGCCACCAGCTTCCGGACAGGGAGCCACGAGCAGTACTTC	CATSFRTGSHEQYF
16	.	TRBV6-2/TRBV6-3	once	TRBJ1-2	TGTGCCAGCAGTCCGTTTCGAGAGGGGACTCGCTATGGCTACACCTTC	CASSPFREGTRYGYTF
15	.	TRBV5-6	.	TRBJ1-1	TGTGCCAGCAGCTTGACGGACAGCCTAAACACTGAAGCTTTCTTT	CASSLTDSLNTEAFF